The 10 T cell receptor beta chains below were found in one sample sequenced in a study of blood T cells in healthy people across ages. With a J-beta primer mix and a sample-barcoded 5' primer, a second PCR ran about 7 to 12 cycles. Each CDR3 protein is one row after TCRdb ran MiXCR on the 5' RACE reads. The sample shows approximately 690,000 distinct CDR3 sequences, roughly 58% of them seen only once. The sequenced sample consisted of blood. The source is a man aged 55-75 years in good health.

This sequence joins TRBV21-1 and TRBJ2-1; the table's D gene call, TRBD1, was not cross checked with the DNA. TRBV21-1 has pseudogene status. This CDR3 is built from 14 residues. The CDR3 coding sequence is TGTGCCGCCGGGGGCGGGGGTAGGTTAGTTGAGCAGTTCTTC. It codes for CAAGGGGRLVEQFF.

The chain is built from TRBV6-6 and TRBJ1-1, with D possibly TRBD1 on 6 matching bases. V dropped 5 bases and J dropped 4 bases, with 17 bases sitting between them. CDR3 size: 15 residues. Germline V gives CDR1 MNHNY, CDR2 SVGAGI (reference sequence). The CDR3 loop is CASSGEGGRTTEAFF. CDR3 DNA sequence: TGTGCCAGCAGTGGGGAAGGGGGTAGAACCACTGAAGCTTTCTTT.

Worth noting for this clonotype: One end of the junction fails to match germline, which may point to a read error. The V gene is TRBV4-2, the J gene TRBJ1-2, with D unresolved. The germline CDR1 and CDR2 sequences are LGHNA and YNFKEQ. The CDR3 totals 12 residues. CDR3 bases: TGTGCCAGCAGCCAAGGTCTCTCTGGCCACACCTTC. Encoded protein: CASSQGLSGHTF.

In this sample, this clonotype turned up once. In DNA form, the CDR3 reads TGTGCCAGCAGCCTATACTACCCCGGGACTAGCGATGAGCAGTTCTTC. This codes for CASSLYYPGTSDEQFF. The chain couples TRBV6-2 or TRBV6-3 to TRBJ2-1, with TRBD2 matching over 10 bases. CDR3 size: 16 residues. V gave up 6 bases and J gave up 8 bases; unmatched junction bases: 13. Looked up from germline, CDR1 is MNHEY and CDR2 is SVGEGT.

This clonotype was counted only a few times. This chain links TRBV20-1 with TRBJ2-7, with a possible D match to TRBD1 (6 bases). Germline V CDR1 and CDR2: DFQATT, SNEGSKA (reference sequence). The CDR3 has 13 amino acids. V was shortened by 3 bases and J by 2 bases, with 11 bases between the two germline ends. CDR3 in amino acids: CSASRDTAYEQYF. CDR3 DNA: TGCAGTGCTAGTAGGGACACAGCCTACGAGCAGTACTTC.

In its sample, this clonotype was seen many times. The V gene is TRBV12-3 or TRBV12-4, the J gene TRBJ2-5; D is uncertain. This CDR3 comprises 12 residues. Trimming removed 3 bases from V and 1 base from J, with 3 bases in between. CDR3 coding DNA: TGTGCCAGCAGTTTTCCCCAAGAGACCCAGTACTTC. Translated: CASSFPQETQYF.

The chain couples TRBV13 to TRBJ2-2; TRBD2 might be the D (7 bases). CDR3 length equals 15 residues. Trimming took 5 bases from V and 0 from J, leaving 10 bases between them. CDR1 and CDR2 (germline): PRHDT, FYEKMQ (reference sequence). CDR3 protein: CASSAGAANTGELFF. Written as DNA, the CDR3 is TGTGCCAGCAGCGCGGGGGCAGCGAACACCGGGGAGCTGTTTTTT. Filled out from reference TRBV13 and TRBJ2-2, the complete variable domain reads AAGVIQSPRHLIKEKRETATLKCYPIPRHDTVYWYQQGPGQDPQFLISFYEKMQSDKGSIPDRFSAQQFSDYHSELNMSSLELGDSALYFCASSAGAANTGELFFGEGSRLTVL.

The rearrangement links TRBV2 to TRBJ1-6, with D possibly TRBD1 on 5 matching bases. Trimming removed 6 bases from V and 5 bases from J, with 14 bases in between. This CDR3 contains 15 residues. Germline V gives CDR1 SNHLY, CDR2 FYNNEI. The CDR3 nucleotides are TGTGCCAGCAGGGAGAAGGACAATAATAATTCACCCCTCCACTTT. Its protein is CASREKDNNNSPLHF.

This clonotype was observed once. This chain links TRBV4-1 with TRBJ1-6, with unresolved D. The CDR3 totals 14 residues. Germline CDR1 MGHRA, CDR2 YSYEKL. Trimming took 5 bases from V and 5 from J, leaving 10 bases between them. The CDR3 DNA follows: TGCGCCAGCAGCGAGATGGTTAATAATTCACCCCTCCACTTT. Translating gives CASSEMVNNSPLHF.

This clonotype was detected only a few times. The chain is built from TRBV6-1 and TRBJ1-1; no clear D gene. CDR1 is MNHNS and CDR2 is SASEGT in the germline V gene. V lost 7 bases and J lost 4, with 16 bases in between. The CDR3 covers 14 residues. The CDR3 here is CASIIGVLGTEAFF. The DNA for the CDR3 is TGTGCCAGCATCATCGGGGTCCTCGGCACTGAAGCTTTCTTT.